This is a list of T cell receptor beta chains from one sample in a study of cytomegalovirus exposure and HLA in healthy donors. The method was immunoSEQ multiplex PCR; TCRdb's version includes in-frame clones alone and lacks a portion of them. The sample contains approximately 120,000 clones, roughly three quarters of which appear only once. Sequencing was performed on PBMCs. All receptors come from a woman in her 50s in good health and CMV-seropositive. CDR3s include the opening cysteine and the closing phenylalanine or tryptophan. The order of the fields is D gene, J gene, V gene, clone size, CDR3 DNA, CDR3 protein. A D gene is named only where the DNA matches it firmly. Expanded clones are given a class, and other clones once, few, many or no size at all.

>TRBD2|TRBJ2-7|TRBV19|-
TGTGCCAGTAGTATAGGTCCTAGCGGATCCTACGAGCAGTACTTC
CASSIGPSGSYEQYF
>-|TRBJ2-3|TRBV25-1|-
TGTGCCAGCCTCGACCCAGAGGGGGGGTGCTGCACAGATACGCAGTATTTT
CASLDPEGGCCTDTQYF
>TRBD1|TRBJ2-4|TRBV6-6|-
TGTGCCAGCAGGACAGGGGGGAACATTCAGTACTTC
CASRTGGNIQYF
>-|TRBJ2-1|TRBV4-2|-
TGTGCCAGCAGCCCTGGGGCAGGGGACAATGAGCAGTTCTTC
CASSPGAGDNEQFF
>-|TRBJ1-1|TRBV5-4|-
TGTGCCAGCAGCCTGACAGGCAACACTGAAGCTTTCTTT
CASSLTGNTEAFF
>TRBD1|TRBJ2-2|TRBV7-2|-
TGTGCCAGCAGCTCTCGACAGGGAACCGGGGAGCTGTTTTTT
CASSSRQGTGELFF
>TRBD1|TRBJ1-5|TRBV5-1|-
TGCGCCAGCAGCTTGGCGGGGCCGGACAGGGCCAATCAGCCCCAGCATTTT
CASSLAGPDRANQPQHF
>TRBD1|TRBJ1-1|TRBV2|few
TGTGCCAGCACCGGGACAGGGTGGAACACTGAAGCTTTCTTT
CASTGTGWNTEAFF
>-|TRBJ2-1|TRBV21-1|-
TGTGCCAGCAGCAAAAAAAGGACTATCGGCGGGATATCGGATGAGCAGTTCTTC
CASSKKRTIGGISDEQFF
>TRBD2|TRBJ2-1|TRBV2|-
TGTGCCAGCCTTAGCGGGGTCACCTACAATGAGCAGTTCTTC
CASLSGVTYNEQFF
>-|TRBJ2-5|TRBV5-1|-
TGCGCCAGCAGCCCGTCGGACACTCAAGAGACCCAGTACTTC
CASSPSDTQETQYF
>-|TRBJ1-1|TRBV29-1|-
TGCAGCGTCCTCATCTTTAGGAGCACTGAAGCTTTCTTT
CSVLIFRSTEAFF
>TRBD2|TRBJ2-7|TRBV6-5|-
TGTGCCAGCAGTTCTTTCGTCGGCGGGGGGGGCTACGAGCAGTACTTC
CASSSFVGGGGYEQYF
>-|TRBJ2-6|TRBV4-1|-
TGCGCCAGCAGCCACCCCAAGGGCAGCTCTGGGGCCAACGGCCTGACTTTC
CASSHPKGSSGANGLTF
>TRBD2|TRBJ2-7|TRBV19|-
TGTGCCAGTAGTCCGGGGATAGCGGGCAACTACGAGCAGTACTTC
CASSPGIAGNYEQYF
>-|TRBJ2-7|TRBV7-2|-
TGTGCCAGCAGCTTAGGGGGGCCTTCCTACGAGCAGTACTTC
CASSLGGPSYEQYF